This TCR beta chain was captured by sequencing in a study of blood T cell repertoires in COVID-19. For the study at large: Samples of COVID-19 (acute and convalescent) were obtained from the United States, Italy and Spain. Sources were T cells, B-cell-depleted T cells, or PBMCs; the material itself was cDNA or gDNA.

Generated by immunoSEQ multiplex PCR, the TCRdb table keeps only in-frame clones and is missing some. This table has around 140,000 clones, around 89% appearing once. The sample consisted of peripheral blood. This receptor was taken from a man between 70 and 80 years old with active COVID-19.

The CDR3 loop reads CAWSDPLQDSRNTEAFF. CDR3 DNA: TGTGCCTGGAGTGACCCCCTCCAAGACTCTCGGAACACTGAAGCTTTCTTT. The chain uses TRBV30 and TRBJ1-1; D ambiguous. The CDR3 totals 17 residues. Germline CDR1 and CDR2: GTSNPN and SVGIG (reference sequence). V was shortened by 1 base and J by 1 base, with 19 bases between the two germline ends.